Sequencing of this T cell receptor beta chain was carried out in a study of Ad26.COV2.S vaccination and SARS-CoV-2 variants (dated by TCRdb to the early 2020s). Regarding the complete study: Donors in the vaccine arm were drawn from COV1001, a phase I-IIa trial of Ad26.COV2.S in healthy adults that was multicentre, randomized, double-blind and placebo-controlled. Ad26.COV2.S was administered intramuscularly at a dose of 5x10^10 or 1x10^11 viral particles, either as one shot or as two shots given 56 days apart. Sequencing of the TCRbeta repertoire served to evaluate the specificity and breadth of SARS-CoV-2-reactive T cell receptors following Ad26.COV2.S vaccination. The TCR-sequenced set comprised approximately 32 samples: approximately 19 Ad26.COV2.S vaccine recipients, 5 placebo recipients and 8 SARS-CoV-2 convalescent individuals. Trial participants were randomized into five groups of five, in which low-dose or high-dose Ad26.COV2.S was given once or twice, or placebo was given on both occasions. Investigators remained blinded to trial group allocation during experiments and outcome assessment.

The meaning of the sample's treatment or condition label: approximately 18 received Ad26.COV2.S at low or high dose, single or two shots; 5 received placebo; per-sample allocation not given. For vaccine and placebo recipients, repertoires were sequenced using samples collected on day 63 after the first injection. In Cohort 1b, fewer than 30 adults aged 18-55 years were enrolled at a single site in Boston, USA, between 29 July and 7 August 2020. Ad26.COV2.S consisted of a replication-incompetent adenovirus type 26 vector by which a prefusion-stabilized SARS-CoV-2 spike protein from the original Wuhan strain was expressed. Remarks on this clone: The antigen it recognizes is unknown. No qualities accompany the bases; no much larger clone lies one base away.

The germline V gene (reference sequence) supplies CDR1 GTSNPN and CDR2 SVGIG. From the cysteine through the phenylalanine, the CDR3 covers 14 amino acids. Of the read, only the CDR3 DNA is kept; its 42 bases are in frame from base 1. V is cut back by 1 base and J by 8 bases, with 9 bases in the junction unmatched. Study-wide conclusions, independent of this receptor: Vaccine and placebo recipients had similar non-spike TCR breadth, a finding consistent with the vaccine containing only spike. According to the authors, total T cell responses may have been underestimated by the TCR breadth and depth analyses. The study was not powered to compare responses between vaccine doses or regimens. After vaccination, substantial breadth of spike-specific CD8+ and CD4+ T cell responses was reported. Ad26.COV2.S recipients had higher spike-specific TCR breadth than placebo recipients (P = 0.0014).

TCRbeta CDR3 regions were sequenced with the immunoSEQ Assay. After extraction, genomic DNA underwent amplification by bias-controlled multiplex PCR, followed by high-throughput sequencing. The paper's data handling went like this. Collapsing and filtering of sequences were performed to quantify the absolute abundance of each unique TCRbeta CDR3 region. T cell fraction was estimated by normalizing TCRbeta template counts to usable DNA, with usable DNA measured through amplification of reference genes found in all nucleated cells. Repertoire TCRs were annotated as SARS-CoV-2-specific by exact matching of V gene, CDR3 amino acid sequence and J gene to a known reactive TCR set. The reference SARS-CoV-2 TCR set came from MIRA and was filtered for enrichment in COVID-19-positive ImmuneCODE repertoires, removing public or cross-reactive TCRs. Based on the MIRA antigens, annotated TCRs were further analysed at the level of specific ORF or position within ORF. Depth was the summed frequency of annotated unique rearrangements, while breadth was defined as annotated unique rearrangements over total unique productive rearrangements. Two-sided Wilcoxon rank-sum tests were applied when comparing TCR breadth between groups. TCRdb obtained this table from immuneACCESS and retained in-frame rearrangements with V and J assigned. These tables miss some clones; where compared with another copy, unresolved V genes account for less than half of the shortfall, and the remainder is unexplained. The DNA gave D and trimming, while V, J and clone size come from that table. Present in this sample are about 350,000 clones, 87% of which were seen just once. The biggest ten clones account for around 3.7% of the sample.

In this chain, TRBV30 is recombined with TRBJ1-2; TRBD1 lines up with 8 middle nucleotides. The sequence derives from a person aged 18-60 years who received the Ad26.COV2.S COVID-19 vaccine or a placebo. Sequencing was performed on peripheral blood, taken in a trial of Ad26.COV2.S vaccine versus placebo. The CDR3 has the sequence CAWSGGQGAGGYTF. The bases read TGTGCCTGGAGTGGGGGGCAGGGGGCTGGAGGCTACACCTTC.